These T cell receptor beta chains were read from a single sample in a study of blood T cells in healthy people across ages. TCRdb called the 5' RACE reads again in MiXCR, with one record for every CDR3 protein. In the table there are about 670,000 distinct CDR3 sequences, approximately 40% of which are singletons. Sequencing was done on a sample of blood. All receptors derive from a man older than 75 in good health. Both conserved end residues are part of each CDR3. D genes are given only for firm matches.

TRBV29-1	.	TRBJ1-6	CSVESGTPNEISPLHF
TRBV28	.	TRBJ1-2	CASSLRRRGSLGYTF
TRBV4-3	TRBD1	TRBJ2-7	CASSARQGSRYYEQYF
TRBV20-1	.	TRBJ1-1	CSAPIQGGDTEAFF
TRBV28	.	TRBJ1-2	CASSLSLRPYGYTF
TRBV19	.	TRBJ1-2	CAASSDGRYGHTF
TRBV3-1	TRBD2	.	CASKAGGETQYF
TRBV18	.	TRBJ2-3	CASSLSGVGDTQYF
TRBV5-6	.	TRBJ2-3	CASSTETARPDTQYF
TRBV29-1	.	TRBJ2-2	CSVGRITGELFF
TRBV7-2	TRBD2	TRBJ2-1	CASSRSGRRYNEQFF
TRBV6-5	.	TRBJ2-7	CASSYSIQGGEQYF
TRBV20-1	TRBD2	TRBJ2-4	CSAGAASGNLAKNIQYF
TRBV20-1	.	TRBJ2-3	CSAREEKGAVSTDTQYF
TRBV29-1	.	TRBJ1-1	CSGEANSGTEAFF
TRBV27	.	TRBJ2-7	CASSSGRVRPYEQYF
TRBV25-1	.	TRBJ2-7	CASSEINNYEQYF
TRBV28	.	TRBJ2-2	CASRWGDRTGELFF
TRBV27	TRBD1	TRBJ1-2	CASSLGQTYGYTF
TRBV7-2	.	TRBJ2-3	CASSLDLATAGTDTQYF
TRBV6-6	TRBD2	TRBJ2-7	CASSYPSGAGYEQYF
TRBV7-2	.	TRBJ2-5	CASTRGTGGETQYF
TRBV20-1	TRBD2	TRBJ2-3	CSVPTSGGSDTQYF
TRBV3-1	.	TRBJ2-1	CASSQGSASYNEQFF
TRBV24-1	.	TRBJ2-7	CATQDTHREQYF
TRBV9	TRBD2	TRBJ2-3	CASSRSGGRGTDTQYF
TRBV24-1	TRBD1	TRBJ2-7	CATSDAATGTGLYEQYF
TRBV7-2	TRBD1	TRBJ2-7	CASSLQGVGEQYF
TRBV7-9	.	TRBJ2-5	CASSTVGGQETQYF
TRBV5-1	.	TRBJ2-1	CASSLVDSINEQFF